The source of this T cell receptor beta chain is a study of blood T cell repertoires in COVID-19. Across the whole study: Nucleic acid was either cDNA or gDNA, and it came from T cells, B-cell-depleted T cells, or PBMCs.

Profiling relied on immunoSEQ multiplex PCR, and the TCRdb table lists in-frame clones only, not all of them. This sample yields 20,000 to 25,000 clones, of which 89% are seen a single time; roughly 29% belongs to the top ten. Trimming shortened V by 0 bases and J by 5 bases, and 9 bases separated the two germline ends. This CDR3 has 14 residues. Germline loops: CDR1 SGHDT, CDR2 YYEEEE. The origin of this receptor is a woman aged 70 to 79 with active COVID-19. Sequences were obtained from peripheral blood. This chain connects TRBV5-6 to TRBJ1-5; no firm D call. CDR3 amino acids: CASSLGPRDQPQHF. The CDR3 region has the DNA TGTGCCAGCAGCTTGGGGCCGAGGGATCAGCCCCAGCATTTT.